The sequence of this T cell receptor beta chain was determined in a study of blood T cell repertoires in COVID-19. Study at large: COVID-19 samples collected from the United States, Italy and Spain covered acute and convalescent phases.

Measured with immunoSEQ multiplex PCR; TCRdb has only the in-frame clones, and not every one. Here the sample spans 330,000 or so clones, roughly 90% being singletons. The germline V gene has CDR1 LNHDA and CDR2 SQIVND (reference sequence). The CDR3 sequence is 13 residues long. The ends were cut back, 3 bases at V and 9 bases at J, with 12 bases in the middle. The TCR was taken from a man between 25 and 39 years old with COVID-19, enrolled during active disease. The sample comprised peripheral blood. This chain connects TRBV19 to TRBJ2-1; no firm D call. The CDR3 reads CASSMPQLREQFF. CDR3 bases: TGTGCCAGTAGTATGCCACAGCTACGTGAGCAGTTCTTC.